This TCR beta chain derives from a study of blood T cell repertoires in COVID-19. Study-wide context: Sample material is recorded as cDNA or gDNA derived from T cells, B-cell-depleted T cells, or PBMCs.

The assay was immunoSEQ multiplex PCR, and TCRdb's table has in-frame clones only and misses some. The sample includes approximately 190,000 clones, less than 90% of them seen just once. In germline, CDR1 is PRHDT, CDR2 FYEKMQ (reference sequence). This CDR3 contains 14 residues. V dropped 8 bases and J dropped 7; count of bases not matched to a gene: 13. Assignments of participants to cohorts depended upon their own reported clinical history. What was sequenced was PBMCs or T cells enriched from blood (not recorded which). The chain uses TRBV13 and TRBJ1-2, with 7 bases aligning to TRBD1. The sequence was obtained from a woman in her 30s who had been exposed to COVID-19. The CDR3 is CASSDRVDYFGYTF. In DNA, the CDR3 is TGTGCCAGCTCCGACAGGGTAGATTACTTTGGCTACACCTTC. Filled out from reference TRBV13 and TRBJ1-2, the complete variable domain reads AAGVIQSPRHLIKEKRETATLKCYPIPRHDTVYWYQQGPGQDPQFLISFYEKMQSDKGSIPDRFSAQQFSDYHSELNMSSLELGDSALYFCASSDRVDYFGYTFGSGTRLTVV.